The 20 T cell receptor beta chains below all came from one sample that was sequenced in a study of T cells in Graves' hyperthyroidism and ophthalmopathy. It was RNA transcripts that yielded the amplified TCR beta CDR3 regions. During a first-round RT-PCR of the TCR CDR3, the HTBI primer set was used. TCRdb re-called the multiplex PCR reads through MiXCR, storing one row per CDR3 protein. The sample has about 600,000 distinct CDR3 sequences; 14% are singletons. Sequenced: blood. The receptors were sampled from a woman between 18 and 29 years old with Graves' ophthalmopathy.

The V gene is TRBV7-7, the J gene TRBJ2-2; 8 nucleotides line up with TRBD1. CDR3 length: 16 residues. The germline V gene has CDR1 SSHAT and CDR2 FNYEAQ (reference sequence). CDR3 coding DNA: TGTGCTGGCAGCCCCCGGACAGGGTGGGACACCGGGGAGCTGTTTTTT. Encoded protein: CAGSPRTGWDTGELFF.

This clonotype was counted many times. The chain recombines TRBV12-3 or TRBV12-4 with TRBJ1-2, with D unclear. Between the trimmed V and J ends, which lost 2 bases and 3 bases, there was a span of 7 bases. This CDR3 contains 13 residues. The CDR3 reads CASSLSRHYGYTF. The CDR3 nucleotides are TGTGCCAGCAGTTTATCGCGACACTATGGCTACACCTTC.

The chain links TRBV6-5 to TRBJ1-2; D gene unclear. V was trimmed by 1 base and J by 6 bases, leaving 9 bases between them. The germline CDR1 and CDR2 sequences are MNHEY and SVGAGI. The CDR3 consists of 13 residues. CDR3 residues: CASSYYGVDGYTF. DNA of the CDR3: TGTGCCAGCAGTTACTATGGGGTTGATGGCTACACCTTC.

In this sample, this clonotype turned up many times. In DNA, the CDR3 is TGTGCCAGCAGCCTCGGACTAGCGGGAGGTGTCGGGGAGCTGTTTTTT. Translating gives CASSLGLAGGVGELFF. The chain joins TRBV7-2 to TRBJ2-2; 14 bases are a match to TRBD2. V shed 5 bases, J shed 7 bases, and the junction held 6 bases outside the gene matches. The CDR3 spans 16 residues. CDR1 is SGHTA, CDR2 FQGNSA, per germline.

This clonotype was observed many times. J is TRBJ1-1 and V is TRBV19, with 9 bases aligning to TRBD1. CDR1 LNHDA and CDR2 SQIVND come from the germline V gene (reference sequence). This CDR3 comprises 14 residues. V was clipped by 7 bases and J by 1 base; unmatched bases: 4. CDR3 coding DNA: TGTGCCAGTAAGTCGGGACAGGGGAACACTGAAGCTTTCTTT. Residues: CASKSGQGNTEAFF. The variable domain in full, completed from reference TRBV19 and TRBJ1-1, reads DGGITQSPKYLFRKEGQNVTLSCEQNLNHDAMYWYRQDPGQGLRLIYYSQIVNDFQKGDIAEGYSVSREKKESFPLTVTSAQKNPTAFYLCASKSGQGNTEAFFGQGTRLTVV.

Of note for this clonotype: This sequence may be a read error, since a much larger clone differs from it by one base. V and J are TRBV2 and TRBJ2-4; D perhaps matches TRBD2 (6 bases). Germline-derived CDR1 and CDR2 are SNHLY and FYNNEI. The CDR3 spans 15 residues. The ends were cut back, 4 bases at V and 6 bases at J, with 16 bases in the middle. In nucleotides, the CDR3 is TGTGCCAGCAGTGGCGAGCGGGCAAACGGAAACATTCAGTACTTC. It yields the protein CASSGERANGNIQYF.

This clonotype has only a few counts. The chain joins TRBV18 to TRBJ2-4; TRBD1 aligns across 9 bases. Germline assignment: CDR1 KGHSH and CDR2 LQKENI. V trimming: 0 bases; J trimming: 1 base; junction bases outside the gene matches: 4. CDR3 length: 17 amino acids. The chain's CDR3 is CASSPPSGQGAKNIQYF. The CDR3, as DNA: TGTGCCAGCTCACCACCTTCCGGACAGGGGGCCAAAAACATTCAGTACTTC.

This clonotype was counted many times. The chain carries TRBV28 and TRBJ2-3, with a possible D match to TRBD2 (5 bases). This CDR3 has 13 residues. The ends were cut back, 5 bases at V and 6 bases at J, with 12 bases in the middle. Germline V gives CDR1 MDHEN, CDR2 SYDVKM. CDR3 loop: CASSTLVSDTQYF. CDR3 DNA sequence: TGTGCCAGCAGTACACTAGTTTCCGATACGCAGTATTTT.

The chain links TRBV3-1 to TRBJ1-2; 8 positions match TRBD1. The CDR3 has 16 amino acids. Germline values: CDR1 LGHDT, CDR2 YNNKEL (reference sequence). V was pared by 4 bases and J by 5 bases, with 12 bases of the junction left unmatched. The CDR3 nucleotides are TGTGCCAGCAGCCGACAGGGGCCCAGAACCAGATATGGCTACACCTTC. Translated: CASSRQGPRTRYGYTF.

This clonotype came up many times. V and J are TRBV7-9 and TRBJ2-1; maybe TRBD1 (6 bases). The V and J ends lost 1 base and 6 bases respectively, with 10 bases between them. Germline CDR1 reads SEHNR; CDR2 reads FQNEAQ (reference sequence). The CDR3 is made up of 14 amino acids. The CDR3 region has the DNA TGTGCCAGCAGCTTAGTCACAGGGTTCAATGAGCAGTTCTTC. Its protein is CASSLVTGFNEQFF. Full variable domain (outside the CDR3, taken from reference TRBV7-9 and TRBJ2-1): DTGVSQNPRHKITKRGQNVTFRCDPISEHNRLYWYRQTLGQGPEFLTYFQNEAQLEKSRLLSDRFSAERPKGSFSTLEIQRTEQGDSAMYLCASSLVTGFNEQFFGPGTRLTVL.

Here the CDR3 reads CAISESTPGGRNSYNEQFF. The CDR3 nucleotides read TGTGCCATCAGTGAGTCGACTCCGGGAGGGAGGAACTCCTACAATGAGCAGTTCTTC. J is TRBJ2-1 and V is TRBV10-3; TRBD2 agrees at 8 bases. Germline lookup yields CDR1 ENHRY and CDR2 SYGVKD. Trimming took 0 bases from V and 0 from J; bases not matched to a gene: 10. This CDR3 contains 19 residues.

V gene TRBV27 combines with J gene TRBJ1-6, with no clear D. The length of the CDR3 is 15 residues. Germline V gene sequence: CDR1 MNHEY, CDR2 SMNVEV (reference sequence). V was cut by 6 bases and J by 6 bases, with 15 bases left in between. Written as DNA, the CDR3 is TGTGCCAGCAGCCTACAAGCCAGTTTTAATTCACCCCTCCACTTT. Translating gives CASSLQASFNSPLHF.

The chain employs TRBV19 and TRBJ2-5; D might be TRBD2 (5 bases). From germline, CDR1 is LNHDA and CDR2 SQIVND (reference sequence). The V gene lost 5 bases and the J gene lost 4 bases, with 17 bases spanning the gap. The CDR3 is made up of 15 amino acids. DNA for the CDR3: TGTGCCAGTAGTCTATCGAGGGTTGCGGGAGAGACCCAGTACTTC. It yields the protein CASSLSRVAGETQYF.

This clonotype was counted ten times or more. The genes are TRBV28 and TRBJ2-7; 7 bases are a match to TRBD1. The CDR3 is 16 residues long. J was trimmed by 0 bases and V by 4 bases; bases with no gene match: 9. Germline V gene sequence: CDR1 MDHEN, CDR2 SYDVKM. The CDR3 reads CASSSPGQRNSYEQYF. The DNA of the CDR3 is TGTGCCAGCAGTTCACCGGGACAGCGAAACTCCTACGAGCAGTACTTC.

This clonotype was seen at least ten times. The chain couples TRBV20-1 to TRBJ1-6; D is undetermined. V lost 0 bases and J 9 bases, leaving 24 bases between the germline ends. The germline V gene encodes CDR1 DFQATT and CDR2 SNEGSKA (reference sequence). The CDR3 spans 18 residues. This CDR3 is CSARDRAGFTESSSPLHF. In DNA, the CDR3 is TGCAGTGCTAGAGATCGGGCAGGATTCACCGAATCGAGTTCACCCCTCCACTTT.

This clonotype was counted ten times or more. The chain uses TRBV5-1 and TRBJ1-1; D ambiguous. Germline CDR1 SGHRS, CDR2 YFSETQ. Trimming stripped 2 bases from V and 3 bases from J, with 14 bases between. CDR3 length: 15 residues. The DNA for the CDR3 is TGCGCCAGCAGCTTAAAGAACCCTGGGCACACTGAAGCTTTCTTT. As protein: CASSLKNPGHTEAFF.

This clonotype was seen only a few times. The V gene is TRBV30, the J gene TRBJ2-3; the match to TRBD2 covers 14 bases. V was pared by 8 bases and J by 6 bases, with 4 bases of the junction left unmatched. The germline V gene has CDR1 GTSNPN and CDR2 SVGIG (reference sequence). The CDR3 covers 13 residues. The CDR3 nucleotides read TGTGCCCAGGGACTAGCGGGAGCGGATACGCAGTATTTT. As protein: CAQGLAGADTQYF.

The rearrangement joins TRBV20-1 to TRBJ2-7; 14 bases are a match to TRBD2. CDR3 length equals 15 residues. With 6 bases clipped from V and 4 bases from J, the junction kept 8 bases outside the gene matches. Germline lookup yields CDR1 DFQATT and CDR2 SNEGSKA (reference sequence). CDR3 in amino acids: CSASGTSGSFYEQYF. As DNA, the CDR3 is TGCAGTGCCTCCGGGACTAGCGGGAGCTTTTACGAGCAGTACTTC.

In its sample, this clonotype was seen many times. This chain's CDR3 is CASSHEGWSSYNEQFF. CDR3 DNA sequence: TGTGCCAGCAGCCACGAGGGCTGGAGCTCCTACAATGAGCAGTTCTTC. This chain joins TRBV11-3 and TRBJ2-1; D may be TRBD2 (5 bases). Germline V gives CDR1 SGHNT, CDR2 YENEEA. The CDR3 contains 16 residues. With 5 bases removed from V and 0 bases from J, the gap between germline ends came to 14 bases.

This clonotype has a count of ten or more. The rearrangement uses TRBV28 and TRBJ1-2, with 8 bases fitting TRBD1. V shed 2 bases and J 8 bases; nucleotides not matched to a gene: 16. This CDR3 has 17 amino acids. Germline assignment: CDR1 MDHEN and CDR2 SYDVKM. The CDR3 DNA reads as TGTGCCAGCAGTTTAATCAGGGGGCGAAGAGGGGAAGACGGCTACACCTTC. Residues: CASSLIRGRRGEDGYTF.